Sequencing of this T cell receptor beta chain was carried out in a study of blood T cell repertoires in COVID-19. Turning to the study itself: Both acute and convalescent COVID-19 samples were obtained from the United States, Italy and Spain.

CDR1 is LGHDT and CDR2 is YNNKEL in the germline V gene (reference sequence). Trimming at V came to 4 bases and at J to 6 bases, leaving 3 bases not matched to a gene. The CDR3 covers 13 residues. Study processing details: Reference gene primers were amplified, and this amplification served to estimate nucleated cell counts. Here immunoSEQ multiplex PCR was the method, and the copy in TCRdb shows in-frame clones only, minus some. V and J calls and clone size are as listed in that table; D and trimming were resolved from the DNA. The table includes some 50,000 clones, roughly 83% detected once. Sequences were obtained from peripheral blood. The chain uses TRBV3-1 (or the pseudogene TRBV3-2) and TRBJ1-1; TRBD1 agrees at 9 bases. This TCR was sampled from a man in his 70s with acute or convalescent COVID-19. The DNA for the CDR3 is TGTGCCAGCAGCCGCACAGGGGGCCCTGAAGCTTTCTTT. Its translation: CASSRTGGPEAFF.